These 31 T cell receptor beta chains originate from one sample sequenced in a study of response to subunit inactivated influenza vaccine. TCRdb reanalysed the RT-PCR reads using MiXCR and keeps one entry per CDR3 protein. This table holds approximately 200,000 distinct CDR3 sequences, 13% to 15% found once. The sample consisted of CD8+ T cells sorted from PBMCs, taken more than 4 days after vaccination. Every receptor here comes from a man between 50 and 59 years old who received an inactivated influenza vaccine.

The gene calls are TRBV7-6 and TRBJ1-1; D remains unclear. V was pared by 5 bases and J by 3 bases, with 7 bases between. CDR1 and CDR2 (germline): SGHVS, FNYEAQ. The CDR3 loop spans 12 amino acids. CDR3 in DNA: TGTGCCAGCAGCATCGACGACACTGAAGCTTTCTTT. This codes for CASSIDDTEAFF.

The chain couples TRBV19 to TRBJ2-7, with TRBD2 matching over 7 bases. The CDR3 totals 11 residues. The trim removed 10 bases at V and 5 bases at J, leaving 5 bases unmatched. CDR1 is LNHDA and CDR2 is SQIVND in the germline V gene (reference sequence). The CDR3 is CATGRGDEQYF. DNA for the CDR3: TGTGCCACTGGACGGGGGGACGAGCAGTACTTC.

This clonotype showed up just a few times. The CDR3 here is CSAPALAGQETQYF. The CDR3, as DNA: TGCAGTGCCCCGGCGCTAGCGGGGCAAGAGACCCAGTACTTC. This chain joins TRBV20-1 and TRBJ2-5, with 9 bases lining up with TRBD2. V shed 6 bases and J 2 bases; nucleotides not matched to a gene: 7. The CDR3 consists of 14 residues. Germline V CDR1 and CDR2: DFQATT, SNEGSKA (reference sequence).

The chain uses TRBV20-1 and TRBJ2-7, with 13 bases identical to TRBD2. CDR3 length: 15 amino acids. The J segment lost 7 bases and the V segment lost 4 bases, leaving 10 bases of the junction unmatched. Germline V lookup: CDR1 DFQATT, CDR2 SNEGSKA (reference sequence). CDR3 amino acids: CSAIFTSGGAWEQYF. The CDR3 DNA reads TGCAGTGCTATCTTCACTAGCGGGGGGGCCTGGGAGCAGTACTTC.

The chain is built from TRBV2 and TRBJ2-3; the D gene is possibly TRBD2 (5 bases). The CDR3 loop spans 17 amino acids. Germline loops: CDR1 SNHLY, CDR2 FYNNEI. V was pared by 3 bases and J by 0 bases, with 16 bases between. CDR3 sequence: CASSDVIKSGSTDTQYF. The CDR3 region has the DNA TGTGCCAGCAGTGACGTTATAAAGAGCGGTAGCACAGATACGCAGTATTTT. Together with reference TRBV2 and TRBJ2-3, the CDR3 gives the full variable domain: EPEVTQTPSHQVTQMGQEVILRCVPISNHLYFYWYRQILGQKVEFLVSFYNNEISEKSEIFDDQFSVERPDGSNFTLKIRSTKLEDSAMYFCASSDVIKSGSTDTQYFGPGTRLTVL.

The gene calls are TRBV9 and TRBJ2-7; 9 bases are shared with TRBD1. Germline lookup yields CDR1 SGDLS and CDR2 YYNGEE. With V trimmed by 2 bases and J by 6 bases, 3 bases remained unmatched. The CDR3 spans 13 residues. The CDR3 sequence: CASSVTGGGEQYF. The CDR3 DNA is TGTGCCAGCAGCGTTACAGGGGGCGGCGAGCAGTACTTC.

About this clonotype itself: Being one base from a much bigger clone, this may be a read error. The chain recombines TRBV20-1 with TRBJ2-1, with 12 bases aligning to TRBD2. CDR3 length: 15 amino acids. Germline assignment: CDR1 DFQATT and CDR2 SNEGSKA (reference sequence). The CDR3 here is CCARVLAGGYNEQFF. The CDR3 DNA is TGCTGTGCTAGAGTACTAGCGGGGGGTTACAATGAGCAGTTCTTC.

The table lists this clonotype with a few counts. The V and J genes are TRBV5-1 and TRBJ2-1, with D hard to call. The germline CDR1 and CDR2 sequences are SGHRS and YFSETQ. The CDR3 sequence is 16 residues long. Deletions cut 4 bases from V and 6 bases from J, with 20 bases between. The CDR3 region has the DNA TGCGCCAGCAGCGGTTTAGTGGCGTACCCTTCCAATGAGCAGTTCTTC. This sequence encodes CASSGLVAYPSNEQFF.

In DNA, the CDR3 is TGTGCCAGCAGCTTAGATGATGGAACCCACTCTGGGGCCAACGTCCTGACTTTC. Amino acid sequence: CASSLDDGTHSGANVLTF. The chain joins TRBV11-2 to TRBJ2-6, with D uncertain. Per the germline V gene, CDR1 is SGHAT and CDR2 is FQNNGV. Trimming removed 0 bases at V and 0 bases at J, with 12 bases between. The CDR3 runs 18 residues.

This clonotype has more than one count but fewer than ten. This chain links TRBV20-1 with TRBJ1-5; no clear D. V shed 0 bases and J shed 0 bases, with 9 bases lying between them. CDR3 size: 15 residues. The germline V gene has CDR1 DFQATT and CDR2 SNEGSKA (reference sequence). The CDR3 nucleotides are TGCAGTGCTAGAGAGGACGGATATAGCAATCAGCCCCAGCATTTT. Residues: CSAREDGYSNQPQHF.

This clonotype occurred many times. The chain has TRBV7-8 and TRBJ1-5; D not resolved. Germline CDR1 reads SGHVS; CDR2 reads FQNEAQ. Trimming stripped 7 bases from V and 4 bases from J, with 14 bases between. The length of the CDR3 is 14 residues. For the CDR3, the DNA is TGTGCCAGCATAAAATCGGGCAGGAATCAGCCCCAGCATTTT. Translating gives CASIKSGRNQPQHF.

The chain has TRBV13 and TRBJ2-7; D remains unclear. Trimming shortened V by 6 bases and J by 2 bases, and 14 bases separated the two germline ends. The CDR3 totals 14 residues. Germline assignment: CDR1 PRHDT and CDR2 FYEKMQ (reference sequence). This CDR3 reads CASSPPGNTYEQYF. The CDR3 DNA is TGTGCCAGCAGTCCGCCCGGCAACACCTACGAGCAGTACTTC.

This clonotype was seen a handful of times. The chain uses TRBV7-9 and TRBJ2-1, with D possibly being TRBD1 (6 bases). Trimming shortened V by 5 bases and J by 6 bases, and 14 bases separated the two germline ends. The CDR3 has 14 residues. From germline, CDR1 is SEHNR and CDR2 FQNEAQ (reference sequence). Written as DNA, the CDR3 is TGTGCCAGCAGCCAACAGGGAGTTGGCAATGAGCAGTTCTTC. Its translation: CASSQQGVGNEQFF. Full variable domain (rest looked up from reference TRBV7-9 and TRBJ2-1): DTGVSQNPRHKITKRGQNVTFRCDPISEHNRLYWYRQTLGQGPEFLTYFQNEAQLEKSRLLSDRFSAERPKGSFSTLEIQRTEQGDSAMYLCASSQQGVGNEQFFGPGTRLTVL.

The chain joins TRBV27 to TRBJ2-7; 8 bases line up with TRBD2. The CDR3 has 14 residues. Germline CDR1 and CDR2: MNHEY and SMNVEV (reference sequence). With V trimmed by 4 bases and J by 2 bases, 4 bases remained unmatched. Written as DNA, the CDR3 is TGTGCCAGCAGTTCAGCGGGAGCGACCTACGAGCAGTACTTC. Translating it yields CASSSAGATYEQYF.

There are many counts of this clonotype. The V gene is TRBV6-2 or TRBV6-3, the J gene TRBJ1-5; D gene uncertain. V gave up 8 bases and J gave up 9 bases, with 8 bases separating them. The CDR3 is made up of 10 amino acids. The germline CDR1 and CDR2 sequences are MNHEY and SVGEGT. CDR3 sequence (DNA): TGTGCCAGCGGGTCCGGGCCCCAGCATTTT. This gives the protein CASGSGPQHF.

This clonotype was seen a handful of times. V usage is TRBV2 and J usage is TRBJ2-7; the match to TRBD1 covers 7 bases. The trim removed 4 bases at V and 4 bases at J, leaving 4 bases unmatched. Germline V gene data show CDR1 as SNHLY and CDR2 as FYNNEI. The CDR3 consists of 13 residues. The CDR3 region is CASSGDSIYEQYF. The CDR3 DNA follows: TGTGCCAGCAGTGGGGACAGTATTTACGAGCAGTACTTC.

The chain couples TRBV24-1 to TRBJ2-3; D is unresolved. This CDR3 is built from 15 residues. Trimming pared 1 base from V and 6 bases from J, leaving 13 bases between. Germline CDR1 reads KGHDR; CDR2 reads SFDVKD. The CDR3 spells CATSDFAGPYDTQYF. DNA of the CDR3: TGTGCCACCAGTGATTTTGCCGGACCTTATGATACGCAGTATTTT.

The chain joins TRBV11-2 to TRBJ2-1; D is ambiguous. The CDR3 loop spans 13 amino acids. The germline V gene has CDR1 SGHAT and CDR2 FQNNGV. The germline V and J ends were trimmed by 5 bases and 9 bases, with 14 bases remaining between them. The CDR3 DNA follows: TGTGCCAGCAGCCACGTTGGGGTAACTGAGCAGTTCTTC. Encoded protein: CASSHVGVTEQFF.

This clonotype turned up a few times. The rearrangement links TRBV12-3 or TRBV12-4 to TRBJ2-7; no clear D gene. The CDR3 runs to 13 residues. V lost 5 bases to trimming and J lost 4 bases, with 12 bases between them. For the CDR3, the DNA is TGTGCCAGCAGTCCGAGCGCGGCGTACGAGCAGTACTTC. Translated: CASSPSAAYEQYF.

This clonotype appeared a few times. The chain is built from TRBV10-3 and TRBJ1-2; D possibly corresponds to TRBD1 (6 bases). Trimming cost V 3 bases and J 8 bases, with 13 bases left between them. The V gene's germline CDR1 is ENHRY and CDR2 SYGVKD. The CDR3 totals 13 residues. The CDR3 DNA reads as TGTGCCATCAGTGACCATTACAGGGAGGGCTACACCTTC. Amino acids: CAISDHYREGYTF.

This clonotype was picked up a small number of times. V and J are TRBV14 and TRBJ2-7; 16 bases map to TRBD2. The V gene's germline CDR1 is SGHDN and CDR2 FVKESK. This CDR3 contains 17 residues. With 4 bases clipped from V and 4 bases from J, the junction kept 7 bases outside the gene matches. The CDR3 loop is CASSRLGTSGGAYEQYF. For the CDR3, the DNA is TGTGCCAGCAGCCGACTCGGGACTAGCGGGGGGGCTTACGAGCAGTACTTC.

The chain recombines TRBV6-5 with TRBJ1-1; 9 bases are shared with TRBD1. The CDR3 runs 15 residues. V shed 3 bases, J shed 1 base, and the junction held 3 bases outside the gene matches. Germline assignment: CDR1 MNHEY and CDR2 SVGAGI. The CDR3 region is CASSYSGQGNTEAFF. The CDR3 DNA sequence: TGTGCCAGCAGTTATTCGGGACAGGGGAACACTGAAGCTTTCTTT.

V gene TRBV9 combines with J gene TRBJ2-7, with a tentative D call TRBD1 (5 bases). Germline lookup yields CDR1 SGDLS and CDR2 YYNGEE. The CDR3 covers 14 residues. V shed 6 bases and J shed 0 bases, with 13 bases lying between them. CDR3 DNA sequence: TGTGCCAGCAATCCAAGGGGCACCTCCTACGAGCAGTACTTC. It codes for CASNPRGTSYEQYF. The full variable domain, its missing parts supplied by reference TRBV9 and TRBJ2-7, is DSGVTQTPKHLITATGQRVTLRCSPRSGDLSVYWYQQSLDQGLQFLIQYYNGEERAKGNILERFSAQQFPDLHSELNLSSLELGDSALYFCASNPRGTSYEQYFGPGTRLTVT.

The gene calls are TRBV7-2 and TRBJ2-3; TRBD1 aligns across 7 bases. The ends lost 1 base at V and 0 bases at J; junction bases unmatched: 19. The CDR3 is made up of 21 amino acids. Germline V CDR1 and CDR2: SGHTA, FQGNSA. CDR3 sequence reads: CASSLGPGQRFAVSSTDTQYF. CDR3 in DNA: TGTGCCAGCAGCTTAGGGCCGGGACAGAGATTCGCCGTGTCTAGCACAGATACGCAGTATTTT.

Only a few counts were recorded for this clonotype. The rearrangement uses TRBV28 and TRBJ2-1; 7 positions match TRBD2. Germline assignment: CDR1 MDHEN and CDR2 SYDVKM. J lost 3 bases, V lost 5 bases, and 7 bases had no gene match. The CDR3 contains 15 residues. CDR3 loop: CASSLDERDYNEQFF. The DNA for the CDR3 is TGTGCCAGCAGTCTTGATGAGCGGGACTACAATGAGCAGTTCTTC.

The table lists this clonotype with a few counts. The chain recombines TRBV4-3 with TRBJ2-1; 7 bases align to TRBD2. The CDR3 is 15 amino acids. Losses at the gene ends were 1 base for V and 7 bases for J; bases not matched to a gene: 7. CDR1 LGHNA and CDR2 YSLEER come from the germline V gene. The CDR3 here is CASSQGHERDNEQFF. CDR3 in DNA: TGCGCCAGCAGCCAAGGCCATGAGCGGGATAATGAGCAGTTCTTC.

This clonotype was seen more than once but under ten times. CDR3 nucleotides: TGTGCCAGCAGTTCCCGGACAGGTACCCTTGGGGCCAACGTCCTGACTTTC. Translated: CASSSRTGTLGANVLTF. The V call is TRBV11-2, the J call TRBJ2-6; 7 bases fit TRBD1. The CDR3 is 17 residues long. The V segment lost 6 bases and the J segment 3 bases; nucleotides outside the gene matches: 11. CDR1 is SGHAT and CDR2 is FQNNGV in the germline V gene. The full variable domain, completed using reference TRBV11-2 and TRBJ2-6, is EAGVAQSPRYKIIEKRQSVAFWCNPISGHATLYWYQQILGQGPKLLIQFQNNGVVDDSQLPKDRFSAERLKGVDSTLKIQPAKLEDSAVYLCASSSRTGTLGANVLTFGAGSRLTVL.

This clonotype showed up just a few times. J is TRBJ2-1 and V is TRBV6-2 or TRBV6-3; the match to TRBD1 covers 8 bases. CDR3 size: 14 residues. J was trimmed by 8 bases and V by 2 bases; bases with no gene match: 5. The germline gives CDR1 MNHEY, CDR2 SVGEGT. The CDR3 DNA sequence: TGTGCCAGCAGTTACGCCGGACAGGGAGATGAGCAGTTCTTC. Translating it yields CASSYAGQGDEQFF.

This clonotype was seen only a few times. The CDR3 nucleotides read TGTGCCAGCAGTGGCCGCCGATCGGTCTACGAGCAGTACTTC. This codes for CASSGRRSVYEQYF. The chain is built from TRBV27 and TRBJ2-7; D not certain. From germline, CDR1 is MNHEY and CDR2 SMNVEV (reference sequence). The CDR3 contains 14 residues. V was trimmed by 5 bases and J by 3 bases, leaving 14 bases between them.

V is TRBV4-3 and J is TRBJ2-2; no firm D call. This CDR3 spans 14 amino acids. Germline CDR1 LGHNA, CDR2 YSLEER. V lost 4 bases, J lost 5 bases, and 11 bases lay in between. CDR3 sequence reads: CASSRSAATGELFF. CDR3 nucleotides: TGCGCCAGCAGCCGATCGGCGGCGACCGGGGAGCTGTTTTTT.

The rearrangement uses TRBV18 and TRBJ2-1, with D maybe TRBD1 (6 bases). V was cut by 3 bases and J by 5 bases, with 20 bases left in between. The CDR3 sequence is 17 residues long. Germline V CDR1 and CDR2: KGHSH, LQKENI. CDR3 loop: CASSPNGQIPQDNEQFF. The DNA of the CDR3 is TGTGCCAGCTCACCTAATGGACAGATACCCCAGGACAATGAGCAGTTCTTC.